The 12 T cell receptor beta chains presented below share a single source sample, sequenced in a study of blood T cell repertoires in COVID-19. Measured with immunoSEQ multiplex PCR; TCRdb has only the in-frame clones, and not every one. Of approximately 160,000 clones listed, roughly nine tenths are singletons. Material for sequencing was peripheral blood. The source is a woman between 65 and 79 years old with acute or convalescent COVID-19.

The chain carries TRBV19 and TRBJ1-1; possible D gene TRBD1, 5 bases. The V end lost 3 bases, the J end lost 4 bases, and 15 bases lay between the germline ends. This CDR3 is 15 amino acids long. Germline V gene lookup returns CDR1 LNHDA and CDR2 SQIVND (reference sequence). This CDR3 reads CASSIDYYRPTEAFF. The CDR3 bases are TGTGCCAGTAGTATCGATTATTACAGGCCCACTGAAGCTTTCTTT.

The V and J genes are TRBV4-2 and TRBJ1-6; possibly TRBD1 for D (6 bases). Trimming cost V 1 base and J 10 bases, with 14 bases left between them. The CDR3 runs 15 residues. Germline assignment: CDR1 LGHNA and CDR2 YNFKEQ. The CDR3 is CASSQGQGIWSPLHF. CDR3 nucleotide sequence: TGTGCCAGCAGCCAAGGTCAGGGGATCTGGTCACCCCTCCACTTT.

This sequence joins TRBV30 and TRBJ1-2, with D perhaps TRBD1 (6 bases). V shed 3 bases and J shed 7 bases, with 27 bases lying between them. CDR3 length equals 17 residues. Germline assignment: CDR1 GTSNPN and CDR2 SVGIG (reference sequence). The CDR3 spells CAWRQNLGPTGGAGYTF. The CDR3 DNA is TGTGCCTGGAGGCAAAATCTTGGGCCGACCGGGGGGGCTGGCTACACCTTC.

This chain joins TRBV11-1 and TRBJ2-3; D is perhaps TRBD2 (5 bases). The V end was cut by 0 bases, the J end by 0 bases, with 7 bases between. This CDR3 comprises 15 residues. The V gene's germline CDR1 is SGHAT and CDR2 FQDESV (reference sequence). The CDR3 sequence is CASSLAGLSTDTQYF. CDR3 nucleotides: TGTGCCAGCAGCTTAGCCGGACTGAGCACAGATACGCAGTATTTT.

The V call is TRBV6-6, the J call TRBJ1-2, with 12 positions matching TRBD1. The CDR3 totals 15 residues. After removal of 6 bases from V and 7 bases from J, the junction contained 9 bases not matched to a gene. Germline V CDR1 and CDR2: MNHNY, SVGAGI (reference sequence). For the CDR3, the DNA is TGTGCCAGCAGAAAGGGACAGGGGGCTACCTTTGGCTACACCTTC. Translation gives CASRKGQGATFGYTF.

The rearrangement uses TRBV3-1 (or the pseudogene TRBV3-2) and TRBJ1-6; 11 bases align to TRBD1. Germline V gives CDR1 LGHDT, CDR2 YNNKEL (reference sequence). The CDR3 spans 16 residues. V shed 2 bases, J shed 7 bases, and the junction held 4 bases outside the gene matches. The CDR3 region is CASSQFRDRGNSPLHF. The CDR3 nucleotides are TGTGCCAGCAGCCAATTTCGGGACAGGGGGAATTCACCCCTCCACTTT.

This rearrangement joins TRBV11-3 to TRBJ2-5, with 12 bases fitting TRBD1. Germline CDR1 is SGHNT and CDR2 is YENEEA. The J segment lost 6 bases and the V segment lost 5 bases, leaving 4 bases of the junction unmatched. The CDR3 consists of 14 residues. The DNA of the CDR3 is TGTGCCAGCAGCCCCGGGACAGGGGGCCAGACCCAGTACTTC. It encodes CASSPGTGGQTQYF.

The rearrangement uses TRBV5-6 and TRBJ2-4, with a tentative D call TRBD1 (5 bases). Germline lookup yields CDR1 SGHDT and CDR2 YYEEEE. This CDR3 comprises 15 residues. Trimming took off 3 bases at V and 0 bases at J, with 10 bases between the two ends. This chain's CDR3 is CASSSTVIAKNIQYF. The DNA for the CDR3 is TGTGCCAGCAGCTCGACAGTGATAGCCAAAAACATTCAGTACTTC.

The chain uses TRBV9 and TRBJ2-2; 10 positions match TRBD1. With V trimmed by 4 bases and J by 6 bases, 12 bases remained unmatched. The CDR3 extends over 17 amino acids. Per germline, CDR1 SGDLS and CDR2 YYNGEE. The CDR3 bases are TGTGCCAGCAGCACCCCCTGGGGGACAGGGGTATCCGGGGAGCTGTTTTTT. It yields the protein CASSTPWGTGVSGELFF.

The V call is TRBV6-2 or TRBV6-3, the J call TRBJ2-3; TRBD2 matches at 8 bases. Germline V gives CDR1 MNHEY, CDR2 SVGEGT. The V gene end was trimmed by 6 bases and the J gene end by 6 bases; junction bases not matched to a gene: 8. The CDR3 is 14 residues long. Written as DNA, the CDR3 is TGTGCCAGCAGCGCGCCGGGGGGGCCCGATACGCAGTATTTT. It translates to CASSAPGGPDTQYF.

V and J are TRBV19 and TRBJ1-2, with D possibly being TRBD1 (6 bases). V lost 10 bases to trimming and J lost 3 bases, with 21 bases between them. The CDR3 is 15 residues long. Germline CDR1 is LNHDA and CDR2 is SQIVND (reference sequence). This chain's CDR3 is CATKKSKGGYYGYTF. CDR3 nucleotides: TGTGCCACCAAAAAGTCGAAGGGGGGGTACTATGGCTACACCTTC.

The gene calls are TRBV7-6 and TRBJ1-1; D unclear. The CDR3 contains 13 residues. Germline V gene data show CDR1 as SGHVS and CDR2 as FNYEAQ. V was clipped by 2 bases and J by 6 bases, with 10 bases between them. In DNA form, the CDR3 reads TGTGCCAGCAGCTTAAATCAGATCGCTGAAGCTTTCTTT. Amino acid sequence: CASSLNQIAEAFF.